The rows below give T cell receptor beta chains drawn from one sample of a study of cytotoxic CD8 clonotypes in ibrutinib-treated CLL. Produced via immunoSEQ multiplex PCR; TCRdb's table is partial and in-frame only. The sample yields roughly 100,000 clones, 70% to 80% seen once. The source material was PBMCs, sampled after 12 months of ibrutinib treatment. The source of these receptors is a human donor with chronic lymphocytic leukemia. Each CDR3 is given without its conserved first and last residue.

cdr3_length,j_call,v_call,cdr3_aa
10,TRBJ2-3,TRBV10-1,ARPRYHDTQY
9,TRBJ2-6,TRBV7-8,ASSSARTVT
11,TRBJ2-2,TRBV6-5,ASSPGPGGELF
12,TRBJ2-6,TRBV10-3,AISEPRGANVLT
13,TRBJ1-5,TRBV5-1,ASSRTTGMDQPQH
13,TRBJ1-1,TRBV13,ASSFFGGLGVEAF
12,TRBJ2-1,TRBV14,ASSRTGSYNEQF
13,TRBJ1-6,TRBV27,ASSPQSLNNSPLH
14,TRBJ1-3,TRBV21-1,ASRLFSGHSGNTIY
15,TRBJ1-6,TRBV7-2,ASSLGDREMINSPLH
11,TRBJ2-2,TRBV10-1,ASRGQGPGELF
12,TRBJ2-1,TRBV27,ASSLRPAGGQQF